What follows are 28 T cell receptor beta chains derived from one specimen sequenced in a study of persistence of HIV-infected CD4 T cells. The libraries were made with immunoSEQ version 4 in survey mode. Repertoires were generated with immunoSEQ multiplex PCR, while TCRdb's copy carries only in-frame clones and drops some. The profile covers under 40,000 clones, with approximately 70% appearing a single time and approximately 1.5% taken by the ten largest. These receptors have no known antigen. Overlapping HIV-1 Gag 15-mer peptides at approximately 1 ug per peptide per mL were used. Sorting selected CD4+ T cells upregulating both CD40 ligand and CD69. The sequencing used CD4+ T cells sorted from PBMCs after 18-hour stimulation, collected from a patient who received antiretroviral therapy. Source of these receptors: an adult man with HIV who was CMV-seropositive.

This clone was recorded once. The genes are TRBV28 and TRBJ1-2, with TRBD1 as a possible D gene (5 bases). Germline V gene sequence: CDR1 MDHEN, CDR2 SYDVKM. This CDR3 has 16 amino acids. V dropped 2 bases and J dropped 4 bases, with 17 bases sitting between them. CDR3 DNA: TGTGCCAGCAGTTTAGGGTTGGGCGGGGCGTCCTATGGCTACACCTTC. Translating gives CASSLGLGGASYGYTF.

The V gene is TRBV12-5, the J gene TRBJ1-5; 7 bases match TRBD1. The CDR3 is made up of 14 amino acids. Germline V gene sequence: CDR1 LGHNT, CDR2 FRNRAP. The V and J ends lost 1 base and 6 bases, in that order; junction bases with no gene match: 3. The CDR3 spells CASGLETGTQPQHF. CDR3 DNA: TGTGCTAGTGGTTTGGAGACAGGGACTCAGCCCCAGCATTTT.

This clone was seen a single time. This sequence joins TRBV28 and TRBJ1-2; 7 positions match TRBD1. V lost 2 bases to trimming and J lost 4 bases; unmatched junction nucleotides: 4. Per the germline V gene, CDR1 is MDHEN and CDR2 is SYDVKM. There are 14 residues in the CDR3. The CDR3 nucleotides are TGTGCCAGCAGTTTAAGGGGACAGACCTATGGCTACACCTTC. Amino acids: CASSLRGQTYGYTF.

The chain links TRBV5-1 to TRBJ2-7, with D maybe TRBD1 (5 bases). The CDR3 runs to 14 residues. Per the germline V gene, CDR1 is SGHRS and CDR2 is YFSETQ. With 4 bases removed from V and 0 bases from J, the gap between germline ends came to 11 bases. The CDR3: CASSEDSISYEQYF. CDR3 bases: TGCGCCAGCAGCGAAGACAGCATCTCCTACGAGCAGTACTTC.

The gene calls are TRBV9 and TRBJ1-2, with D tentatively TRBD1 (6 bases). The germline CDR1 and CDR2 sequences are SGDLS and YYNGEE. The CDR3 extends over 16 amino acids. V was pared by 0 bases and J by 4 bases, with 16 bases between. The CDR3 loop reads CASSVVMGALSYGYTF. CDR3 nucleotides: TGTGCCAGCAGCGTAGTTATGGGGGCTTTGAGCTATGGCTACACCTTC.

The V gene is TRBV19, the J gene TRBJ2-3; 8 bases match TRBD2. After removal of 5 bases from V and 5 bases from J, the junction contained 12 bases not matched to a gene. From germline, CDR1 is LNHDA and CDR2 SQIVND (reference sequence). CDR3 length: 16 residues. The CDR3 DNA reads TGTGCCAGTAGTGCCTTATCTCAGCGGGGGATAGATACGCAGTATTTT. Translation gives CASSALSQRGIDTQYF. The full variable domain, completed using reference TRBV19 and TRBJ2-3, is DGGITQSPKYLFRKEGQNVTLSCEQNLNHDAMYWYRQDPGQGLRLIYYSQIVNDFQKGDIAEGYSVSREKKESFPLTVTSAQKNPTAFYLCASSALSQRGIDTQYFGPGTRLTVL.

The chain links TRBV28 to TRBJ2-7; D is possibly TRBD1 (6 bases). The CDR3 consists of 14 residues. Germline V gene data show CDR1 as MDHEN and CDR2 as SYDVKM. Trimming cost V 2 bases and J 7 bases, with 15 bases left between them. The CDR3 is CASSLGHARGEQYF. In DNA, the CDR3 is TGTGCCAGCAGTTTAGGGCATGCTAGGGGGGAGCAGTACTTC.

This chain links TRBV23-1 with TRBJ1-6; no clear D. TRBV23-1 is given ORF status, its function remaining uncertain. The CDR3 contains 17 residues. V lost 3 bases to trimming and J lost 0 bases, with 12 bases between them. For the CDR3, the DNA is TGCGCCAGCAGTCATTGCCGGGCCAGCTCCTATAATTCACCCCTCCACTTT. Protein product: CASSHCRASSYNSPLHF.

By its share, this clone is medium-sized. J is TRBJ1-1 and V is TRBV6-6, with 7 positions matching TRBD1. The CDR3 is 14 amino acids. V dropped 8 bases and J dropped 1; count of bases not matched to a gene: 7. Per germline, CDR1 MNHNY and CDR2 SVGAGI (reference sequence). DNA for the CDR3: TGTGCCAGCGGGCGGGACAGTCGGAACACTGAAGCTTTCTTT. Translation gives CASGRDSRNTEAFF.

V gene TRBV4-2 combines with J gene TRBJ1-3; D is perhaps TRBD1 (5 bases). CDR3 length: 16 amino acids. The germline V and J ends were trimmed by 4 bases and 0 bases, with 13 bases remaining between them. The germline CDR1 and CDR2 sequences are LGHNA and YNFKEQ. The CDR3 DNA is TGTGCCAGCAGCCCGGCGGGACGGAACTCTGGAAACACCATATATTTT. Translating it yields CASSPAGRNSGNTIYF.

V usage is TRBV19 and J usage is TRBJ2-7, with 9 positions matching TRBD1. The V and J ends lost 5 bases and 2 bases, in that order; junction bases with no gene match: 7. The CDR3 spans 15 residues. CDR1 LNHDA and CDR2 SQIVND come from the germline V gene (reference sequence). In nucleotides, the CDR3 is TGTGCCAGTAGTCCCGGACAGGGGACCACCTACGAGCAGTACTTC. Its protein product is CASSPGQGTTYEQYF.

The gene calls are TRBV4-2 and TRBJ1-4; tentative D call: TRBD1 (5 bases). V lost 0 bases, J lost 3 bases, and 14 bases lay in between. The length of the CDR3 is 17 residues. The germline CDR1 and CDR2 sequences are LGHNA and YNFKEQ. Here the CDR3 reads CASSQETLGASNEKLFF. The CDR3 nucleotides are TGTGCCAGCAGCCAAGAGACGCTCGGGGCCTCTAATGAAAAACTGTTTTTT.

This clone is judged medium-sized. The V gene is TRBV7-8, the J gene TRBJ2-2, with 14 bases fitting TRBD2. Per the germline V gene, CDR1 is SGHVS and CDR2 is FQNEAQ. The CDR3 is 18 amino acids. The V segment lost 5 bases and the J segment 3 bases; nucleotides outside the gene matches: 8. DNA of the CDR3: TGTGCCAGCAGCCATCCTCGGACTAGCGGGGGGTACACCGGGGAGCTGTTTTTT. Protein sequence: CASSHPRTSGGYTGELFF.

The rearrangement uses TRBV18 and TRBJ1-6, with a tentative D call TRBD1 (6 bases). This CDR3 has 16 residues. The germline CDR1 and CDR2 sequences are KGHSH and LQKENI. V shed 5 bases and J shed 0 bases, with 11 bases lying between them. Here the CDR3 DNA reads TGTGCCAGCTCATCTACAGGGAGCTCCTATAATTCACCCCTCCACTTT. It encodes CASSSTGSSYNSPLHF.

The rearrangement uses TRBV30 and TRBJ2-1; D possibly corresponds to TRBD1 (5 bases). V lost 1 base, J lost 4 bases, and 8 bases lay in between. Germline V lookup: CDR1 GTSNPN, CDR2 SVGIG (reference sequence). This CDR3 comprises 13 residues. This CDR3 reads CAWSAHRYNEQFF. The CDR3 DNA reads as TGTGCCTGGAGTGCCCACAGGTACAATGAGCAGTTCTTC.

The CDR3 is CASSRTSDTQYF. In DNA, the CDR3 is TGTGCCAGCAGTCGGACATCAGATACGCAGTATTTT. The V gene is TRBV6-6, the J gene TRBJ2-3; D might be TRBD1 (5 bases). The CDR3 extends over 12 amino acids. V was trimmed by 5 bases and J by 4 bases, leaving 7 bases between them. Per the germline V gene, CDR1 is MNHNY and CDR2 is SVGAGI (reference sequence).

By share, this clone ranks as medium-sized (0.01 to 0.1%). The V gene is TRBV24-1, the J gene TRBJ1-5, with D hard to call. CDR1 is KGHDR and CDR2 is SFDVKD in the germline V gene. Trimming stripped 5 bases from V and 0 bases from J, with 10 bases between. The CDR3 spans 15 residues. CDR3 sequence reads: CATSGAAHSNQPQHF. The CDR3 DNA reads as TGTGCCACCAGTGGTGCAGCTCATAGCAATCAGCCCCAGCATTTT.

The chain links TRBV6-5 to TRBJ2-2; TRBD2 agrees at 7 bases. After removal of 2 bases from V and 0 bases from J, the junction contained 0 bases not matched to a gene. Germline V CDR1 and CDR2: MNHEY, SVGAGI. The CDR3 consists of 15 residues. In nucleotides, the CDR3 is TGTGCCAGCAGTTACGGGACTACGAACACCGGGGAGCTGTTTTTT. It codes for CASSYGTTNTGELFF.

The chain combines TRBV9 with TRBJ2-7; tentatively, D is TRBD2 (5 bases). V was cut by 0 bases and J by 2 bases, with 12 bases left in between. The CDR3 loop spans 15 amino acids. Germline V gene lookup returns CDR1 SGDLS and CDR2 YYNGEE. The CDR3 nucleotides read TGTGCCAGCAGCGTAGACGGAGGCGGAACCTACGAGCAGTACTTC. It yields the protein CASSVDGGGTYEQYF.

This clone was counted between two and nine times. The chain combines TRBV2 with TRBJ2-6; D gene unclear. The germline V gene encodes CDR1 SNHLY and CDR2 FYNNEI. The CDR3 has 14 residues. V lost 3 bases to trimming and J lost 4 bases, with 7 bases between them. As DNA, the CDR3 is TGTGCCAGCAGTGACCGCAGGGGGGCCAACGTCCTGACTTTC. It encodes CASSDRRGANVLTF.

The chain is built from TRBV24-1 and TRBJ2-3; D is ambiguous. CDR1 and CDR2 from the germline V gene are KGHDR and SFDVKD. V dropped 2 bases and J dropped 4 bases, with 15 bases sitting between them. CDR3 length: 16 residues. CDR3 nucleotide sequence: TGTGCCACCAGTGATTGGGCCTCAGTAGGCGCAGATACGCAGTATTTT. It encodes CATSDWASVGADTQYF.

The sample holds a few counts of this clone. V and J are TRBV4-1 and TRBJ1-2; 8 bases match TRBD1. Germline lookup yields CDR1 MGHRA and CDR2 YSYEKL. The CDR3 consists of 16 residues. V shed 1 base, J shed 5 bases, and the junction held 9 bases outside the gene matches. The CDR3 reads CASSQVGDRGKYGYTF. CDR3 in DNA: TGCGCCAGCAGCCAAGTTGGAGACAGGGGAAAATATGGCTACACCTTC.

This clone was seen only once. DNA of the CDR3: TGTGCCAGCTCACCACAGGCAGGGGGCCTCCCTAGCTCTGGGGCCAACGTCCTGACTTTC. This codes for CASSPQAGGLPSSGANVLTF. This sequence joins TRBV18 and TRBJ2-6; 8 bases match TRBD1. The germline CDR1 and CDR2 sequences are KGHSH and LQKENI. CDR3 length: 20 residues. The V and J ends lost 1 base and 0 bases, in that order; junction bases with no gene match: 11.

This clone turned up a few times. This chain uses TRBV10-3 with TRBJ1-5; 8 bases line up with TRBD1. J lost 0 bases, V lost 11 bases, and 9 bases had no gene match. Germline CDR1 reads ENHRY; CDR2 reads SYGVKD. The CDR3 loop spans 15 amino acids. The CDR3 here is CASQGTGNSNQPQHF. DNA of the CDR3: TGTGCCTCACAGGGGACAGGCAATAGCAATCAGCCCCAGCATTTT.

V is TRBV19 and J is TRBJ2-2, with 8 positions matching TRBD1. Germline loops: CDR1 LNHDA, CDR2 SQIVND (reference sequence). V trimming: 6 bases; J trimming: 1 base; junction bases outside the gene matches: 1. This CDR3 spans 14 amino acids. The CDR3 DNA sequence: TGTGCCAGTAGGGGGACAGGGAACACCGGGGAGCTGTTTTTT. Its translation: CASRGTGNTGELFF.

The gene calls are TRBV19 and TRBJ1-5, with D perhaps TRBD1 (6 bases). In germline, CDR1 is LNHDA, CDR2 SQIVND (reference sequence). The CDR3 is 14 amino acids. V was cut by 4 bases and J by 6 bases, with 13 bases left in between. The CDR3 DNA reads TGTGCCAGTAGTAACACAGGGTACGGTCAGCCCCAGCATTTT. Translation: CASSNTGYGQPQHF.

In this sample, this clone turned up once. The chain employs TRBV19 and TRBJ2-7, with a possible D match to TRBD2 (5 bases). The CDR3 loop spans 14 amino acids. The V end lost 3 bases, the J end lost 2 bases, and 11 bases lay between the germline ends. CDR1 is LNHDA, CDR2 SQIVND, per germline (reference sequence). CDR3 in amino acids: CASSIAGLPYEQYF. For the CDR3, the DNA is TGTGCCAGTAGTATCGCGGGCCTACCCTACGAGCAGTACTTC. The whole variable domain, remainder taken from reference TRBV19 and TRBJ2-7, is DGGITQSPKYLFRKEGQNVTLSCEQNLNHDAMYWYRQDPGQGLRLIYYSQIVNDFQKGDIAEGYSVSREKKESFPLTVTSAQKNPTAFYLCASSIAGLPYEQYFGPGTRLTVT.

This clone was counted a few times. The chain uses TRBV2 and TRBJ2-5, with D perhaps being TRBD1 or TRBD2 (5 bases each). Germline CDR1 SNHLY, CDR2 FYNNEI. The length of the CDR3 is 14 residues. V was shortened by 7 bases and J by 3 bases, with 15 bases between the two germline ends. CDR3: CASTWGRPKETQYF. The CDR3 DNA is TGTGCCAGCACTTGGGGACGTCCAAAAGAGACCCAGTACTTC.